Shown below are 14 T cell receptor beta chains from a single sample sequenced in a study of shared clonotypes between healthy human individuals. Profiling relied on immunoSEQ multiplex PCR, and the TCRdb table lists in-frame clones only, not all of them. The data contain approximately 1.5 million clones, around 98% of them singletons. Sequences were obtained from naive CD4+ T cells sorted from blood. As to subset: CD45RA+ positively selected. These receptors all stem from a young man in good health.

This chain uses TRBV18 with TRBJ2-1, with D perhaps matching TRBD2 (5 bases). V gave up 1 base and J gave up 6 bases, with 7 bases separating them. The CDR3 spans 13 residues. The germline CDR1 and CDR2 sequences are KGHSH and LQKENI. CDR3 coding DNA: TGTGCCAGCTCACCACGGGAGATCAATGAGCAGTTCTTC. This translates into CASSPREINEQFF.

The V gene is TRBV9, the J gene TRBJ2-7; no firm D call. CDR1 and CDR2 (germline): SGDLS, YYNGEE. The CDR3 runs 14 residues. With 0 bases removed from V and 5 bases from J, the gap between germline ends came to 12 bases. CDR3 protein: CASSVGGVWNEQYF. In DNA, the CDR3 is TGTGCCAGCAGCGTAGGTGGGGTCTGGAACGAGCAGTACTTC.

The chain recombines TRBV13 with TRBJ2-3; 13 nucleotides line up with TRBD2. The CDR3 is made up of 18 amino acids. The J segment lost 4 bases and the V segment lost 5 bases, leaving 12 bases of the junction unmatched. Germline assignment: CDR1 PRHDT and CDR2 FYEKMQ (reference sequence). CDR3 region: CASSDPFTSGRGPDTQYF. The DNA for the CDR3 is TGTGCCAGCAGCGACCCCTTTACTAGCGGGAGGGGCCCAGATACGCAGTATTTT.

The chain uses TRBV5-5 and TRBJ2-7, with 10 bases identical to TRBD2. CDR1 SGHKS and CDR2 YYEKEE come from the germline V gene (reference sequence). With 4 bases clipped from V and 6 bases from J, the junction kept 7 bases outside the gene matches. The CDR3 is 14 residues long. This CDR3 reads CASSRTLAGGEQYF. The CDR3 region has the DNA TGTGCCAGCAGCCGTACCTTAGCGGGAGGCGAGCAGTACTTC.

The rearrangement links TRBV2 to TRBJ2-7; TRBD2 agrees at 11 bases. The length of the CDR3 is 15 residues. Losses at the gene ends were 7 bases for V and 4 bases for J; bases not matched to a gene: 9. The germline V gene encodes CDR1 SNHLY and CDR2 FYNNEI. The DNA for the CDR3 is TGTGCCAGCACCCTAACCGGGACTAGCGGATACGAGCAGTACTTC. It encodes CASTLTGTSGYEQYF.

J is TRBJ2-6 and V is TRBV5-1; D uncertain. Trimming took 0 bases from V and 0 from J, leaving 16 bases between them. This CDR3 is built from 19 residues. The V gene's germline CDR1 is SGHRS and CDR2 YFSETQ. CDR3 in amino acids: CASSLDGLSEHSGANVLTF. The CDR3, as DNA: TGCGCCAGCAGCTTGGACGGCCTATCGGAGCACTCTGGGGCCAACGTCCTGACTTTC.

This chain links TRBV1 with TRBJ2-7; the table names TRBD2, a call not compared with the DNA. TRBV1 is designated a pseudogene. The CDR3 has 12 residues. The CDR3 here is CTSSRAHIEQYF. The DNA of the CDR3 is TGCACCAGCAGCCGCGCGCATATCGAGCAGTACTTC.

The rearrangement uses TRBV7-3 and TRBJ1-5; D not resolved. The V gene lost 5 bases and the J gene lost 5 bases, with 10 bases spanning the gap. CDR1 and CDR2 from the germline V gene are SGHTA and FQGTGA. The CDR3 has 13 residues. The CDR3 protein is CASSRGVYQPQHF. CDR3 DNA: TGTGCCAGCAGCCGCGGGGTTTATCAGCCCCAGCATTTT.

The V call is TRBV13, the J call TRBJ1-1; no reliable D call. Trimming removed 2 bases at V and 4 bases at J, with 8 bases between. Looked up from germline, CDR1 is PRHDT and CDR2 is FYEKMQ (reference sequence). The CDR3 loop spans 13 amino acids. CDR3 protein: CASSLRLATEAFF. The CDR3 coding sequence is TGTGCCAGCAGCTTAAGGTTGGCCACTGAAGCTTTCTTT.

The chain recombines TRBV9 with TRBJ2-7; 10 bases agree with TRBD2. This CDR3 has 16 amino acids. The germline V gene encodes CDR1 SGDLS and CDR2 YYNGEE. V lost 3 bases to trimming and J lost 2 bases; unmatched junction nucleotides: 8. CDR3 DNA: TGTGCCAGCAGCGGACCTAGCGGGAGTGCTACCTACGAGCAGTACTTC. It encodes CASSGPSGSATYEQYF.

This chain joins TRBV7-9 and TRBJ1-4; possible D gene TRBD1, 5 bases. CDR1 SEHNR and CDR2 FQNEAQ come from the germline V gene (reference sequence). This CDR3 is 13 amino acids long. The ends were cut back, 3 bases at V and 8 bases at J, with 10 bases in the middle. DNA of the CDR3: TGTGCCAGCAGCTTTCGAGAGGGGGAAAAACTGTTTTTT. Translating gives CASSFREGEKLFF.

A few counts support this clone. Other DNA sequences within the sample encode an identical CDR3. V is TRBV19 and J is TRBJ2-2; D call uncertain. Trimming cost V 1 base and J 6 bases, with 0 bases left between them. The CDR3 covers 11 residues. Germline values: CDR1 LNHDA, CDR2 SQIVND (reference sequence). This CDR3 is CASSIAGELFF. The CDR3 coding sequence is TGTGCCAGTAGTATAGCCGGGGAGCTGTTTTTT. The whole variable domain, filled in from reference TRBV19 and TRBJ2-2, reads DGGITQSPKYLFRKEGQNVTLSCEQNLNHDAMYWYRQDPGQGLRLIYYSQIVNDFQKGDIAEGYSVSREKKESFPLTVTSAQKNPTAFYLCASSIAGELFFGEGSRLTVL.

The chain employs TRBV15 and TRBJ2-7, with D perhaps matching TRBD2 (5 bases). Trimming cost V 1 base and J 2 bases, with 12 bases left between them. CDR1 is LNHNV, CDR2 YYDKDF, per germline (reference sequence). The CDR3 has 15 residues. The CDR3 DNA sequence: TGTGCCACCAGCAGAGGACGGACGGGGACCTACGAGCAGTACTTC. Protein product: CATSRGRTGTYEQYF.

Comment on this clone: The sample has other DNA sequences that encode this CDR3 too. This chain connects TRBV5-1 to TRBJ1-1; D gene ambiguous. This CDR3 spans 13 amino acids. Trimming removed 1 base at V and 0 bases at J, with 4 bases between. Germline V gene lookup returns CDR1 SGHRS and CDR2 YFSETQ. In DNA form, the CDR3 reads TGCGCCAGCAGCTTGACGATGAACACTGAAGCTTTCTTT. It specifies CASSLTMNTEAFF.